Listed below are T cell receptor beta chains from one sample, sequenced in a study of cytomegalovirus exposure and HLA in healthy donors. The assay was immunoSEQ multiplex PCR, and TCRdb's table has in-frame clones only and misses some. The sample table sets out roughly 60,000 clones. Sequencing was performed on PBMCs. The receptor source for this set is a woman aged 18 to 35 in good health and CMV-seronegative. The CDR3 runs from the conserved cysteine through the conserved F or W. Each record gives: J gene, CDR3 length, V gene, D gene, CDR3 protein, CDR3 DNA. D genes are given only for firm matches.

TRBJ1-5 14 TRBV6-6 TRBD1 CAIKGQGSNQPQHF TGTGCCATCAAGGGACAGGGAAGCAATCAGCCCCAGCATTTT
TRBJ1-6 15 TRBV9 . CASSVAQGWGSPLHF TGTGCCAGCAGCGTAGCGCAGGGTTGGGGTTCACCCCTCCACTTT
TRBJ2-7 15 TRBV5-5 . CASSAPAQGFYEQYF TGTGCCAGCAGCGCCCCGGCACAGGGCTTCTACGAGCAGTACTTC
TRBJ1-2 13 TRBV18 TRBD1 CASSLDREGGYTF TGTGCCAGCTCACTGGACAGGGAAGGTGGCTACACCTTC
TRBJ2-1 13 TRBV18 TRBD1 CASSPGTGNEQFF TGTGCCAGCTCACCTGGGACAGGGAATGAGCAGTTCTTC
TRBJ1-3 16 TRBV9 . CASSVSPDSFGNTIYF TGTGCCAGCAGCGTATCGCCCGACAGTTTTGGAAACACCATATATTTT
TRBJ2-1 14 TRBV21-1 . CASSRRSSYNEQFF TGTGCCAGCAGTCGGAGGAGCTCCTACAATGAGCAGTTCTTC
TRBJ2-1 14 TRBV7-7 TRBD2 CASSSSSGNNEQFF TGTGCTAGCAGCTCCTCTAGCGGGAACAATGAGCAGTTCTTC
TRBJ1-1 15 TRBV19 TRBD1 CASKYSTGASPEAFF TGTGCCAGTAAGTATTCGACAGGGGCAAGCCCTGAAGCTTTCTTT
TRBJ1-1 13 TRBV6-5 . CASSYTAGTEAFF TGTGCCAGCAGTTACACAGCGGGCACTGAAGCTTTCTTT
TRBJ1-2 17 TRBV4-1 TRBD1 CASSHPSTGGAVYGYTF TGCGCCAGCAGCCACCCCAGTACAGGGGGCGCGGTTTATGGCTACACCTTC
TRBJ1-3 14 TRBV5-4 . CASSAGPPGNTIYF TGTGCCAGCAGCGCGGGACCCCCTGGAAACACCATATATTTT
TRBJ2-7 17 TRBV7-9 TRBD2 CASSLATSGGPHYEQYF TGTGCCAGCAGCTTAGCCACTAGCGGGGGACCCCACTACGAGCAGTACTTC
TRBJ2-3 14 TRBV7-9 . CASSTWGDGDTQYF TGTGCCAGCAGCACGTGGGGGGACGGAGATACGCAGTATTTT
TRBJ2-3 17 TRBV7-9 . CASSLALGQTSTDTQYF TGTGCCAGCAGCTTAGCCCTAGGACAGACTAGCACAGATACGCAGTATTTT
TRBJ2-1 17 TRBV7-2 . CASSFWSGGNSYNEQFF TGTGCCAGCAGCTTCTGGTCCGGGGGTAACTCCTACAATGAGCAGTTCTTC
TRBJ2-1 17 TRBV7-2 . CASTSETIDSSYNEQFF TGTGCCAGCACCTCGGAGACTATCGATAGCTCCTACAATGAGCAGTTCTTC
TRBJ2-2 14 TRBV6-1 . CASSVLQGAGELFF TGTGCCAGCAGCGTTCTTCAGGGTGCCGGGGAGCTGTTTTTT
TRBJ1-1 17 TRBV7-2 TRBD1 CASSLHSTGGENTEAFF TGTGCCAGCAGCTTGCACTCGACAGGGGGCGAGAACACTGAAGCTTTCTTT
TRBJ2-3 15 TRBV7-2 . CASLYGRGSTDTQYF TGTGCCAGCCTTTACGGGCGGGGTAGCACAGATACGCAGTATTTT
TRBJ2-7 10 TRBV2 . CASSIYEQYF TGTGCCAGCAGCATCTACGAGCAGTACTTC
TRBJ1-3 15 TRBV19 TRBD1 CASSFDRVYGNTIYF TGTGCCAGTAGTTTTGACAGGGTTTATGGAAACACCATATATTTT
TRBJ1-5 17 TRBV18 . CASSPLLAGGRNQPQHF TGTGCCAGCTCACCGTTACTCGCGGGGGGCCGCAATCAGCCCCAGCATTTT
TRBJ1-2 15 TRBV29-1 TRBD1 CSVTRPPGTAYGYTF TGCAGCGTCACCCGACCCCCCGGGACAGCCTATGGCTACACCTTC
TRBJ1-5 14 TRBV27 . CASSLSRGNQPQHF TGTGCCAGCAGTTTATCGAGGGGCAATCAGCCCCAGCATTTT
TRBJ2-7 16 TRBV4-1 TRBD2 CASSPGLARPSYEQYF TGCGCCAGCAGCCCCGGACTAGCGAGACCCTCCTACGAGCAGTACTTC
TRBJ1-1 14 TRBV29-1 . CSVTRVGVATEAFF TGCAGCGTTACCAGGGTTGGGGTGGCCACTGAAGCTTTCTTT
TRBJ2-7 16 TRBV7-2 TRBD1 CASSLAWDRVTGEQYF TGTGCCAGCAGCTTAGCTTGGGACAGGGTAACGGGAGAGCAGTACTTC
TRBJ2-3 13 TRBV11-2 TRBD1 CASSSDREDTQYF TGTGCCAGCAGCTCGGACAGGGAAGATACGCAGTATTTT
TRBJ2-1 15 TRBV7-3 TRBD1 CASSRAGRGSNEQFF TGTGCCAGCAGCCGGGCAGGCAGGGGGAGCAATGAGCAGTTCTTC
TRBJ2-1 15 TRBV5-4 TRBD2 CASSPLAGGTSEQFF TGTGCCAGCAGCCCCCTAGCGGGGGGGACTTCTGAGCAGTTCTTC
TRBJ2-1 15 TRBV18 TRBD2 CASSVLAGGYNEQFF TGTGCCAGCTCAGTACTAGCGGGAGGGTACAATGAGCAGTTCTTC
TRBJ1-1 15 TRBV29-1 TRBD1 CSADRGWGMNTEAFF TGCAGCGCTGACAGGGGATGGGGCATGAACACTGAAGCTTTCTTT
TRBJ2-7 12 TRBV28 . CASSLRRGEQYF TGTGCCAGCAGTTTAAGGAGGGGTGAGCAGTACTTC
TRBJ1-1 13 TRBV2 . CATTVGVSTEAFF TGTGCCACCACGGTAGGAGTGAGCACTGAAGCTTTCTTT
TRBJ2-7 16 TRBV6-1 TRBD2 CASSDLAGNRDGEQYF TGTGCCAGCAGTGATTTAGCGGGGAATCGGGATGGGGAGCAGTACTTC
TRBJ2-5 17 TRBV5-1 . CASSLGQTLTFQETQYF TGCGCCAGCAGCTTGGGACAGACGTTAACCTTTCAAGAGACCCAGTACTTC
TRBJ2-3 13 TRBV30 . CAWSGGAKDTQYF TGTGCCTGGAGTGGGGGAGCAAAGGATACGCAGTATTTT